This T cell receptor (beta chain) was recorded in a study of blood T cell repertoires in COVID-19. Overall study: Nucleic acid was either cDNA or gDNA, and it came from T cells, B-cell-depleted T cells, or PBMCs.

A Seattle source enrolled patients during active infection and followed them longitudinally. Per the study methods: Counts of nucleated cells, estimated from reference gene primer amplification, were obtained. The table came from immunoSEQ multiplex PCR; TCRdb's copy has only in-frame clones and leaves some out. That table gives V, J and clone size, and the DNA gave D and trimming. Found here are roughly 390,000 clones, approximately 89% of them singletons; the top ten hold about 10%. Germline values: CDR1 SGHRS, CDR2 YFSETQ. Germline trimming cut 0 bases from V and 4 bases from J; bases unmatched to any gene: 7. The length of the CDR3 is 16 residues.

Source material: peripheral blood. The J gene is TRBJ2-3, the V gene TRBV5-1; 8 bases align to TRBD2. The TCR was taken from a woman in her twenties or thirties with COVID-19, enrolled during active disease. The CDR3 coding sequence is TGCGCCAGCAGCTTGGAGGCTAGCGGGTCCTCAGATACGCAGTATTTT. Amino acids: CASSLEASGSSDTQYF.